One sample yielded the 18 T cell receptor beta chains listed below, sequenced in a study of cytomegalovirus exposure and HLA in healthy donors. PCR involved 60 Vbeta and 13 Jbeta primers. The assay was immunoSEQ multiplex PCR, and TCRdb's table has in-frame clones only and misses some. The data show roughly 60,000 clones, with about 80% seen just once and 3.3% held by the top ten. The sequenced sample was PBMCs. Receptors originate from a middle-aged woman in good health and CMV-seropositive.

The gene calls are TRBV6-5 and TRBJ1-4, with D tentatively TRBD1 (5 bases). CDR3 length: 13 amino acids. The V gene's germline CDR1 is MNHEY and CDR2 SVGAGI. Trimming cost V 2 bases and J 6 bases, with 7 bases left between them. CDR3 in DNA: TGTGCCAGCAGTTACCGGGGGGATGAAAAACTGTTTTTT. As protein: CASSYRGDEKLFF.

This chain joins TRBV21-1 and TRBJ2-7; the DNA was not compared with TRBD2, the D call given in the table. TRBV21-1 is a documented pseudogene. The CDR3 has 15 residues. The CDR3 here is CASSKESGFVHEQYF. DNA for the CDR3: TGTGCCAGCAGCAAAGAATCGGGATTTGTTCACGAGCAGTACTTC.

The chain recombines TRBV10-3 with TRBJ2-5; D remains ambiguous. The germline gives CDR1 ENHRY, CDR2 SYGVKD. V was cut by 4 bases and J by 1 base, with 7 bases left in between. CDR3 size: 13 residues. The CDR3 loop is CAISGAGQETQYF. DNA for the CDR3: TGTGCCATCAGTGGAGCAGGCCAAGAGACCCAGTACTTC.

The genes are TRBV7-6 and TRBJ2-7; 7 bases map to TRBD2. V gave up 1 base and J gave up 5 bases; unmatched junction bases: 8. Germline values: CDR1 SGHVS, CDR2 FNYEAQ. CDR3 size: 15 residues. The CDR3 DNA follows: TGTGCCAGCAGCTTAGGAGCGGGGTTCTTCAACGAGCAGTACTTC. This translates into CASSLGAGFFNEQYF.

The chain links TRBV5-4 to TRBJ2-7, with D uncertain. The V end was cut by 4 bases, the J end by 0 bases, with 8 bases between. The CDR3 is made up of 13 amino acids. Germline V gives CDR1 SGHNT, CDR2 YYREEE (reference sequence). CDR3: CASSTDISYEQYF. CDR3 coding DNA: TGTGCCAGCAGCACCGACATCTCCTACGAGCAGTACTTC. The variable domain in full, with the rest retrieved from reference TRBV5-4 and TRBJ2-7, is ETGVTQSPTHLIKTRGQQVTLRCSSQSGHNTVSWYQQALGQGPQFIFQYYREEENGRGNFPPRFSGLQFPNYSSELNVNALELDDSALYLCASSTDISYEQYFGPGTRLTVT.

The chain employs TRBV13 and TRBJ1-6; TRBD1 matches at 9 bases. The germline CDR1 and CDR2 sequences are PRHDT and FYEKMQ (reference sequence). CDR3 length equals 16 residues. Trimming took 5 bases from V and 9 from J; bases not matched to a gene: 11. The CDR3 here is CASSPGDRAGTSPLHF. The CDR3 DNA reads TGTGCCAGCAGCCCGGGGGACAGGGCAGGGACTTCACCCCTCCACTTT.

Only a few counts were recorded for this clone. This chain connects TRBV6-5 to TRBJ1-2; D is unclear. Trimming shortened V by 8 bases and J by 4 bases, and 20 bases separated the two germline ends. The CDR3 consists of 15 residues. The V gene's germline CDR1 is MNHEY and CDR2 SVGAGI. CDR3 region: CASSKTLVRGYGYTF. The CDR3 nucleotides are TGTGCCAGCTCAAAAACCCTGGTGCGTGGCTATGGCTACACCTTC.

This sequence joins TRBV2 and TRBJ2-7; D possibly corresponds to TRBD1 (6 bases). The V gene's germline CDR1 is SNHLY and CDR2 FYNNEI. The V end was cut by 5 bases, the J end by 4 bases, with 18 bases between. This CDR3 has 15 amino acids. CDR3: CASSRSGTFVYEQYF. The CDR3 nucleotides read TGTGCCAGCAGTAGGTCGGGGACATTCGTTTACGAGCAGTACTTC.

The gene calls are TRBV6-6 and TRBJ2-7, with TRBD1 identical over 8 bases. Germline V gene data show CDR1 as MNHNY and CDR2 as SVGAGI (reference sequence). V dropped 0 bases and J dropped 4; count of bases not matched to a gene: 5. This CDR3 is 15 amino acids long. CDR3 nucleotides: TGTGCCAGCAGTTACTCGGGCAGGGGGCTGTACGAGCAGTACTTC. Its protein product is CASSYSGRGLYEQYF.

The genes are TRBV5-6 and TRBJ2-5, with TRBD1 identical over 8 bases. There are 14 residues in the CDR3. Germline V gene data show CDR1 as SGHDT and CDR2 as YYEEEE. V lost 4 bases to trimming and J lost 9 bases; unmatched junction nucleotides: 11. CDR3 coding DNA: TGTGCCAGCAGCATTGGACAGGGAGATTGGGCCCAGTACTTC. Translated, it gives CASSIGQGDWAQYF.

This clone was picked up one time. The gene calls are TRBV6-1 and TRBJ2-7; 7 nucleotides agree with TRBD1. After removal of 6 bases from V and 2 bases from J, the junction contained 7 bases not matched to a gene. Germline CDR1 MNHNS, CDR2 SASEGT. The CDR3 sequence is 14 residues long. CDR3 loop: CASRPTGRTYEQYF. DNA of the CDR3: TGTGCCAGCAGGCCGACAGGGCGCACCTACGAGCAGTACTTC.

The genes are TRBV5-1 and TRBJ2-3; 10 bases match TRBD1. The ends lost 0 bases at V and 6 bases at J; junction bases unmatched: 10. CDR1 is SGHRS and CDR2 is YFSETQ in the germline V gene. The CDR3 consists of 17 residues. The CDR3 region has the DNA TGCGCCAGCAGCTTGGATGGGACAGGGGAGGGGGACGATACGCAGTATTTT. This codes for CASSLDGTGEGDDTQYF.

The J gene is TRBJ2-1, the V gene TRBV5-1; TRBD2 aligns across 13 bases. The CDR3 runs to 16 residues. J was trimmed by 4 bases and V by 4 bases; bases with no gene match: 5. Germline V gene lookup returns CDR1 SGHRS and CDR2 YFSETQ. DNA of the CDR3: TGCGCCAGCAGCCATGGACTAGCGGGGGAATACAATGAGCAGTTCTTC. Its protein product is CASSHGLAGEYNEQFF.

V usage is TRBV29-1 and J usage is TRBJ2-1; 7 nucleotides match TRBD1. The CDR3 length is 15 residues. V trimming: 1 base; J trimming: 5 bases; junction bases outside the gene matches: 8. CDR1 is SQVTM and CDR2 is ANQGSEA in the germline V gene. Here the CDR3 reads CSVEVNGQVNNEQFF. The CDR3 nucleotides read TGCAGCGTTGAAGTGAATGGACAGGTGAACAATGAGCAGTTCTTC.

The chain combines TRBV21-1 with TRBJ1-4. TRBV21-1 is deemed a pseudogene. The CDR3 contains 16 residues. The CDR3 region has the DNA TGTGCCAGCAGCAAACTCCCGGGGTTGCCTAATGAAAAACTGTTTTTT. It yields the protein CASSKLPGLPNEKLFF.

V is TRBV19 and J is TRBJ2-7, with TRBD1 matching over 9 bases. CDR1 and CDR2 (germline): LNHDA, SQIVND (reference sequence). The CDR3 runs 15 residues. The ends lost 5 bases at V and 4 bases at J; junction bases unmatched: 9. The chain's CDR3 is CASSPQGAVWYEQYF. The CDR3 nucleotides are TGTGCCAGTAGTCCACAGGGGGCGGTTTGGTACGAGCAGTACTTC.

The chain employs TRBV2 and TRBJ2-7, with 14 bases identical to TRBD2. The ends lost 11 bases at V and 5 bases at J; junction bases unmatched: 11. Looked up from germline, CDR1 is SNHLY and CDR2 is FYNNEI. This CDR3 is built from 15 residues. The CDR3 is CAGDPGTSGGNEQYF. DNA for the CDR3: TGTGCCGGCGACCCCGGGACTAGCGGGGGAAACGAGCAGTACTTC.

The chain joins TRBV15 to TRBJ2-5; TRBD2 matches at 8 bases. The CDR3 length is 17 residues. The J segment lost 2 bases and the V segment lost 5 bases, leaving 13 bases of the junction unmatched. From germline, CDR1 is LNHNV and CDR2 YYDKDF (reference sequence). The DNA for the CDR3 is TGTGCCACCAGCGGGGGGGATAGCGGGGTAAATCAAGAGACCCAGTACTTC. It encodes CATSGGDSGVNQETQYF.